There are a few counts of the clone carrying this T cell receptor beta chain. A single record per CDR3 protein comes from TCRdb applying MiXCR to the 5' RACE reads. The data contain 55,000 or so distinct CDR3 sequences, 20% of them seen just once; the ten biggest clones take up roughly 2.9%. This CDR3 has 13 residues. V shed 6 bases and J shed 1 base, with 8 bases lying between them. Treg sorting used a CD4+CD25+CD127-/low gate. The origin of this receptor is a female donor with breast cancer. Specimen: tumor-infiltrating Tregs sorted from the breast tumor. V is TRBV12-3 or TRBV12-4 and J is TRBJ2-3; D unclear. The DNA of the CDR3 is TGTGCCAGCAGCAGCCGGGGCACAGATACGCAGTATTTT. It translates to CASSSRGTDTQYF.